These T cell receptor beta chains were read from a single sample in a study of control samples from healthy donors and cancer patients. Sequenced by immunoSEQ multiplex PCR; TCRdb stores in-frame clones only, minus some. Among approximately 150,000 clones, roughly 94% were seen once, and the ten largest hold around 12%. The source material was blood. The receptor source for this set is a middle-aged man in good health. Each CDR3 is given without its conserved first and last residue. Each record gives: V gene, J gene, CDR3 protein.

V: TRBV6-4
J: TRBJ2-1
CDR3: ASSSTSGRAGEQF

V: TRBV6-2/TRBV6-3
J: TRBJ1-6
CDR3: ASSYSKQGTYNSPLH

V: TRBV6-1
J: TRBJ1-2
CDR3: ASSEAHGGYYGYT

V: TRBV4-2
J: TRBJ1-2
CDR3: ASSQAVGGRNGYT

V: TRBV5-1
J: TRBJ2-7
CDR3: ASSRGQGAREQY

V: TRBV14
J: TRBJ1-2
CDR3: ASSPYRAGTYT

V: TRBV28
J: TRBJ1-5
CDR3: ASSFPGQGNQPQH

V: TRBV9
J: TRBJ2-3
CDR3: ASSVVPGSTDTQY

V: TRBV7-7
J: TRBJ1-4
CDR3: ASSRTTATNEKLF

V: TRBV5-6
J: TRBJ1-5
CDR3: ASSQGTRSYSNQPQH

V: TRBV2
J: TRBJ2-7
CDR3: ASSKGLARLSYEQY

V: TRBV25-1
J: TRBJ2-1
CDR3: ASGTGGSYEQF

V: TRBV28
J: TRBJ2-2
CDR3: ASSLRGLAGGPGELF

V: TRBV11-2
J: TRBJ1-3
CDR3: ASSPSRQVGNTIY

V: TRBV29-1
J: TRBJ1-1
CDR3: SVDQRNTEAF

V: TRBV6-4
J: TRBJ1-5
CDR3: ASSQGDQPQH

V: TRBV11-3
J: TRBJ2-2
CDR3: ASSSRQGGTGELF

V: TRBV19
J: TRBJ2-1
CDR3: ASSRTGGQGFEQF

V: TRBV28
J: TRBJ2-3
CDR3: ASRQKEGGSFWQY

V: TRBV6-1
J: TRBJ1-2
CDR3: ASSENSGTGGFYGYT

V: TRBV6-2/TRBV6-3
J: TRBJ2-5
CDR3: ASSYSGLPPYQETQY

V: TRBV19
J: TRBJ1-1
CDR3: ASSYGPGQNTEAF

V: TRBV2
J: TRBJ1-3
CDR3: ASSGGNSGNTIY

V: TRBV18
J: TRBJ1-5
CDR3: ASSPPGTGRNQPQH

V: TRBV14
J: TRBJ2-2
CDR3: ASSPRQGWSGELF

V: TRBV7-3
J: TRBJ2-5
CDR3: ASSLYSLAGAETQY

V: TRBV6-5
J: TRBJ1-1
CDR3: ASRGLMNTEAF

V: TRBV5-1
J: TRBJ1-2
CDR3: ASSLAEGARGYT

V: TRBV7-9
J: TRBJ1-5
CDR3: ASSTSNQPQH

V: TRBV27
J: TRBJ2-7
CDR3: ASSLSADPRFDEQY

V: TRBV6-5
J: TRBJ2-7
CDR3: ASSYGTGGYEQY

V: TRBV7-9
J: TRBJ1-4
CDR3: ASSLILTGEDEKLF

V: TRBV5-6
J: TRBJ1-2
CDR3: ASSDGNYYGYT

V: TRBV5-4
J: TRBJ2-1
CDR3: ASSLPVAGDIEQF

V: TRBV6-6
J: TRBJ2-5
CDR3: ASNRGAQETQY

V: TRBV5-6
J: TRBJ1-5
CDR3: ASSLTGNQPQH

V: TRBV6-1
J: TRBJ1-2
CDR3: ASSERTGAGGYGYT

V: TRBV6-5
J: TRBJ1-4
CDR3: ASSTTGLGNEKLF

V: TRBV28
J: TRBJ2-7
CDR3: ASTRGGRGEQY

V: TRBV4-3
J: TRBJ2-1
CDR3: ASSLKGLAGRRGEQF

V: TRBV24-1
J: TRBJ2-5
CDR3: ATDPGPVLEEETQY

V: TRBV6-4
J: TRBJ2-5
CDR3: ASSRDMKETQY

V: TRBV27
J: TRBJ1-2
CDR3: ASSSGDRATGYT

V: TRBV24-1
J: TRBJ2-2
CDR3: ATSDPGLAVDTGELF

V: TRBV9
J: TRBJ2-3
CDR3: ASSVEAGVHTDTQY

V: TRBV18
J: TRBJ2-3
CDR3: ASSPAGAIHTDTQY

V: TRBV15
J: TRBJ2-5
CDR3: ATSRVGSGPGQETQY

V: TRBV4-1
J: TRBJ1-6
CDR3: ASRSDGLNSPLH

V: TRBV29-1
J: TRBJ1-2
CDR3: SVTGDGSSGYGYT

V: TRBV5-1
J: TRBJ1-5
CDR3: ASSSDGRNQPQH

V: TRBV9
J: TRBJ1-1
CDR3: ASSGGRGLEPF